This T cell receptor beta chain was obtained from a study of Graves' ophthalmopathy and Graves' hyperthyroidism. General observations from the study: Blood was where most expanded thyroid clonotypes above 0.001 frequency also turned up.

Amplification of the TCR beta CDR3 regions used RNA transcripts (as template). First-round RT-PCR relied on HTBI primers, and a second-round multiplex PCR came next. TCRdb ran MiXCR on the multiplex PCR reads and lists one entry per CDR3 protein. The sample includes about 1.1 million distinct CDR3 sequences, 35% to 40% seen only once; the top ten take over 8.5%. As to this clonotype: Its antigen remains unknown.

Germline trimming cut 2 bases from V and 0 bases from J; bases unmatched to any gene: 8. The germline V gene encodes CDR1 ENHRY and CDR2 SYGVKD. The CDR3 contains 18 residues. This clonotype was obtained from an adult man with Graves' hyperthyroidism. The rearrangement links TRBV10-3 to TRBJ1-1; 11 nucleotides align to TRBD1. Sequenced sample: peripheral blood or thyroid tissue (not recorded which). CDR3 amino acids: CAISEGQGAILMNTEAFF. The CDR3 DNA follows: TGTGCCATCAGTGAGGGACAGGGGGCGATACTCATGAACACTGAAGCTTTCTTT.